The sequence of this TCR beta chain was determined in a study of radiotherapy plus CTLA-4 blockade in lung cancer. Germline V lookup: CDR1 SGHAT, CDR2 FQNNGV. This CDR3 comprises 15 residues. V dropped 4 bases and J dropped 4; count of bases not matched to a gene: 8. Sequencing used immunoSEQ multiplex PCR; TCRdb keeps in-frame clones, though not all of them. The table records more than 40,000 clones, around 86% of them present only once. The sample holds one count of this clone. Its antigen is as yet unknown. The study's findings and limits: In blood, tumor-derived TCR clones expanded after radiotherapy plus ipilimumab.

The sample here was peripheral blood, taken from a patient treated with radiotherapy plus ipilimumab. This chain joins TRBV11-2 and TRBJ2-5; 8 nucleotides align to TRBD1. This TCR derives from a human donor with non-small cell lung cancer who had stable disease on radiotherapy plus ipilimumab. The CDR3 reads CASSYGQGGLETQYF. CDR3 coding DNA: TGTGCCAGCAGCTACGGACAGGGTGGTTTAGAGACCCAGTACTTC. The whole variable domain, remainder taken from reference TRBV11-2 and TRBJ2-5, is EAGVAQSPRYKIIEKRQSVAFWCNPISGHATLYWYQQILGQGPKLLIQFQNNGVVDDSQLPKDRFSAERLKGVDSTLKIQPAKLEDSAVYLCASSYGQGGLETQYFGPGTRLLVL.